This T cell receptor (beta chain) was sequenced during a study of shared clonotypes between healthy human individuals. This clone has a count of ten or more. Its antigen is currently unknown. CDR1 and CDR2 (germline): MDHEN, SYDVKM. Trimming removed 7 bases from V and 8 bases from J, with 17 bases in between. The CDR3 is made up of 14 amino acids. Clones were read by immunoSEQ multiplex PCR, and TCRdb kept only the in-frame ones, dropping some. The sample carries 950,000 to 1,300,000 clones, about 77% recorded once. Study conclusions and caveats: Against clonotypes common to all four donors, non-shared ones had lower generation probabilities.

V is TRBV28 and J is TRBJ1-4; D ambiguous. This receptor was obtained from a man younger than 35 in good health. The source material was memory CD4+ T cells sorted from blood. The subset here: CD45RA-negative fraction. Here the CDR3 reads CASTLRSGREKLFF. The CDR3 nucleotides read TGTGCCAGCACCCTGAGGTCGGGGAGGGAAAAACTGTTTTTT.